These T cell receptor beta chains were read from a single sample in a study of Graves' ophthalmopathy and Graves' hyperthyroidism. One entry per CDR3 protein, called by TCRdb with MiXCR from the multiplex PCR reads. The data contain around 590,000 distinct CDR3 sequences, about two fifths of them singletons. The sequenced sample was peripheral blood or thyroid tissue (not recorded which). These receptors were obtained from an adult man with Graves' hyperthyroidism. The CDR3 runs from the conserved cysteine through the conserved F or W. Each record gives: V gene, J gene, CDR3 protein.

TRBV29-1	TRBJ1-3	CSVEAGNTIYF
TRBV9	TRBJ2-2	CASSVAGVNTGELFF
TRBV7-6	TRBJ2-7	CASSIGTSGSYEQYF
TRBV19	TRBJ1-5	CASSQGEFGQPQHF
TRBV4-1	TRBJ1-1	CASSQVTLYTEAFF
TRBV6-6	TRBJ2-7	CASRDRSYEQYF
TRBV7-8	TRBJ2-5	CASSSQGTGQPQYF
TRBV20-1	TRBJ2-5	CSAESGRTDTQYF
TRBV20-1	TRBJ1-2	CSARDRPFNRGGYTF
TRBV29-1	TRBJ1-4	CSVEKLGATNEKLFF
TRBV19	TRBJ1-4	CASRGYNEKLFF
TRBV11-3	TRBJ1-1	CASSLGGGTNTEAFF
TRBV7-9	TRBJ2-7	CASSLAGAAYEQYF
TRBV29-1	TRBJ2-3	CSVELGHRSTDTQYF
TRBV29-1	TRBJ2-7	CSVAGLAVYEQYF
TRBV5-6	TRBJ2-7	CASSVGVSLSSGVYEQYF
TRBV24-1	TRBJ1-5	CATSDKDYSNQPQHF
TRBV12-5	TRBJ2-7	CASGLLKGIGYEQYF
TRBV2	TRBJ1-5	CASMEGQPQHF
TRBV29-1	TRBJ2-7	CSVEDDRGFSYEQYF
TRBV5-6	TRBJ2-5	CASSLGLKTQYF
TRBV28	TRBJ1-5	CASGTSRAGSNQPQHF
TRBV20-1	TRBJ2-2	CSAGDRDVAGELFF
TRBV7-3	TRBJ2-6	CASGAGANVLTF
TRBV12-5	TRBJ1-5	CASGLTGHQPQHF
TRBV7-6	TRBJ2-1	CASSPYGGWDEQFF
TRBV7-6	TRBJ2-5	CASSLSTSGTETQYF
TRBV24-1	TRBJ2-3	CATSDQGEPTDTQYF
TRBV28	TRBJ2-5	CASSLSGLGAQYF
TRBV29-1	TRBJ2-5	CSVETGSGETQYF
TRBV14	TRBJ2-1	CASSQFLSGEQFF
TRBV7-6	TRBJ1-6	CASSLETGVYNSPLHF
TRBV7-8	TRBJ2-7	CASSLAFQGYEQYF
TRBV12-3/TRBV12-4	TRBJ1-6	CASKPPTGHNSPLHF
TRBV28	TRBJ1-4	CASNAQERNEKLFF
TRBV12-3/TRBV12-4	TRBJ2-2	CASSLIGELFF
TRBV7-3	TRBJ1-6	CASSLPRHF
TRBV7-9	TRBJ2-2	CASSYPLGQGRELFF
TRBV19	TRBJ1-2	CASSMTVTQTSNYGYTF
TRBV5-6	TRBJ1-5	CASSLGGKGLRVQPQHF
TRBV14	TRBJ2-5	CASSHGLLTNYQETQYF
TRBV6-5	TRBJ1-5	CASREGGTGEEQPQHF
TRBV7-2	TRBJ2-2	CASSQAGGQGTGELFF
TRBV2	TRBJ2-2	CASSPPLGRGRDGVNTGELFF
TRBV28	TRBJ1-5	CASSLFVGGNSNQPQHF
TRBV5-5	TRBJ1-2	CASSLARQSYTF
TRBV29-1	TRBJ2-5	CSVGLETQYF